Below are 20 T cell receptor beta chains sequenced from a single sample in a study of T cell responses to AZD1222 COVID-19 vaccine. TCRdb's copy holds only in-frame clones and misses some; the assay was immunoSEQ multiplex PCR. The table has around 140,000 clones, about nine tenths seen once; the top ten hold 20% to 25%. The source was peripheral blood, collected on day 0 of AZD1222 vaccination. These receptors all stem from an adult in good health.

The gene calls are TRBV28 and TRBJ1-4, with 7 bases identical to TRBD1. CDR3 size: 15 residues. Germline CDR1 reads MDHEN; CDR2 reads SYDVKM. V gave up 7 bases and J gave up 5 bases; unmatched junction bases: 10. The CDR3 coding sequence is TGTGCCAGCACCGAAGGAGGGGGCCTGAATGAAAAACTGTTTTTT. Amino acid sequence: CASTEGGGLNEKLFF.

This clone was counted only a few times. This chain joins TRBV5-5 and TRBJ1-6; D is undetermined. CDR1 is SGHKS and CDR2 is YYEKEE in the germline V gene (reference sequence). The CDR3 totals 14 residues. Trimming took off 0 bases at V and 7 bases at J, with 8 bases between the two ends. The DNA of the CDR3 is TGTGCCAGCAGCTTGGAGGGAGGGAATTCACCCCTCCACTTT. Encoded protein: CASSLEGGNSPLHF.

There are a few counts of this clone. The V call is TRBV6-1, the J call TRBJ1-3, with no clear D. Per the germline V gene, CDR1 is MNHNS and CDR2 is SASEGT. V lost 2 bases and J lost 2, with 10 bases in between. The CDR3 contains 15 residues. CDR3 residues: CASSELAEAGNTIYF. The DNA for the CDR3 is TGTGCCAGCAGTGAACTCGCAGAGGCTGGAAACACCATATATTTT.

This sequence joins TRBV4-3 and TRBJ1-5, with D uncertain. V shed 3 bases and J shed 0 bases, with 9 bases lying between them. The CDR3 extends over 15 amino acids. Germline-derived CDR1 and CDR2 are LGHNA and YSLEER. CDR3: CASSQSFYSNQPQHF. CDR3 sequence (DNA): TGCGCCAGCAGCCAGTCTTTTTATAGCAATCAGCCCCAGCATTTT.

J is TRBJ1-2 and V is TRBV5-4; the D is unclear. Germline lookup yields CDR1 SGHNT and CDR2 YYREEE (reference sequence). Trimming stripped 3 bases from V and 6 bases from J, with 15 bases between. The CDR3 covers 14 residues. Here the CDR3 DNA reads TGTGCCAGCAGCTATATAAAGGGTTACGATGGCTACACCTTC. As protein: CASSYIKGYDGYTF.

The V and J genes are TRBV20-1 and TRBJ1-1, with D perhaps matching TRBD1 (5 bases). With 3 bases removed from V and 1 base from J, the gap between germline ends came to 15 bases. Germline CDR1 and CDR2: DFQATT and SNEGSKA (reference sequence). CDR3 length: 15 amino acids. CDR3 DNA: TGCAGTGCTAGTACCCTCAGGGATAAGAACACTGAAGCTTTCTTT. It encodes CSASTLRDKNTEAFF.

The chain is built from TRBV2 and TRBJ1-3; D not resolved. The germline V gene encodes CDR1 SNHLY and CDR2 FYNNEI. Trimming took off 6 bases at V and 0 bases at J, with 15 bases between the two ends. The CDR3 spans 16 residues. The DNA of the CDR3 is TGTGCCAGCAGGTTGGAATCCGGGTACTCTGGAAACACCATATATTTT. Amino acid sequence: CASRLESGYSGNTIYF.

The chain combines TRBV6-5 with TRBJ1-6, with D unclear. This CDR3 comprises 14 residues. V lost 6 bases and J lost 9, with 15 bases in between. Per the germline V gene, CDR1 is MNHEY and CDR2 is SVGAGI. The CDR3 is CASRYTKSGSPLHF. The CDR3 region has the DNA TGTGCCAGCAGATACACAAAGTCGGGTTCACCCCTCCACTTT.

The rearrangement uses TRBV27 and TRBJ1-1; D gene ambiguous. This CDR3 comprises 15 residues. Trimming cost V 4 bases and J 2 bases, with 14 bases left between them. Germline V CDR1 and CDR2: MNHEY, SMNVEV (reference sequence). The CDR3 sequence: CASSSPALSNTEAFF. As DNA, the CDR3 is TGTGCCAGCAGTTCTCCCGCGCTTTCAAACACTGAAGCTTTCTTT.

This clone was found a few times. V usage is TRBV19 and J usage is TRBJ1-2; 8 bases agree with TRBD1. Germline CDR1 LNHDA, CDR2 SQIVND (reference sequence). The CDR3 is 14 amino acids. V gave up 6 bases and J gave up 0 bases; unmatched junction bases: 3. In nucleotides, the CDR3 is TGTGCCAGTAGGGGGACAGGAACTAACTATGGCTACACCTTC. This gives the protein CASRGTGTNYGYTF.

In this sample, this clone turned up once. The CDR3 here is CASSEGNTIYF. The CDR3, as DNA: TGTGCCAGCAGCGAGGGAAACACCATATATTTT. The chain is built from TRBV9 and TRBJ1-3; D gene uncertain. The V end was cut by 3 bases, the J end by 4 bases, with 2 bases between. The germline V gene encodes CDR1 SGDLS and CDR2 YYNGEE. CDR3 length equals 11 residues.

The sample holds one count of this clone. The chain uses TRBV5-1 and TRBJ2-7; D unresolved. V lost 1 base, J lost 6 bases, and 8 bases lay in between. The CDR3 has 12 amino acids. CDR1 and CDR2 from the germline V gene are SGHRS and YFSETQ. CDR3 DNA: TGCGCCAGCAGCTTGTTGGCAACCGAGCAGTACTTC. Amino acid sequence: CASSLLATEQYF.

The V gene is TRBV4-1, the J gene TRBJ2-2, with TRBD2 as a possible D gene (6 bases). V was clipped by 1 base and J by 0 bases, with 12 bases between them. The V gene's germline CDR1 is MGHRA and CDR2 YSYEKL. There are 17 residues in the CDR3. The CDR3 bases are TGCGCCAGCAGCCAAGGGCCGCGGGGCGCGAACACCGGGGAGCTGTTTTTT. Encoded protein: CASSQGPRGANTGELFF.

As concerns this clone: Other DNA sequences from this sample encode an identical CDR3 as well. The chain joins TRBV13 to TRBJ1-6, with TRBD1 matching over 7 bases. V trimming: 5 bases; J trimming: 0 bases; junction bases outside the gene matches: 7. In germline, CDR1 is PRHDT, CDR2 FYEKMQ (reference sequence). The CDR3 runs 17 residues. The CDR3 loop reads CASSPPRGSSYNSPLHF. CDR3 bases: TGTGCCAGCAGCCCCCCCAGGGGGAGCTCCTATAATTCACCCCTCCACTTT. Complete variable domain (other parts from reference TRBV13 and TRBJ1-6): AAGVIQSPRHLIKEKRETATLKCYPIPRHDTVYWYQQGPGQDPQFLISFYEKMQSDKGSIPDRFSAQQFSDYHSELNMSSLELGDSALYFCASSPPRGSSYNSPLHFGNGTRLTVT.

This chain joins TRBV5-5 and TRBJ2-2; D is perhaps TRBD1 or TRBD2 (5 bases each). The CDR3 length is 15 residues. Trimming shortened V by 6 bases and J by 5 bases, and 17 bases separated the two germline ends. Germline V gene sequence: CDR1 SGHKS, CDR2 YYEKEE (reference sequence). CDR3: CASTRDHKGTGELFF. For the CDR3, the DNA is TGTGCCAGCACCCGGGACCATAAAGGTACCGGGGAGCTGTTTTTT.

This clone was detected once. The J gene is TRBJ1-1, the V gene TRBV19; 7 bases line up with TRBD1. The CDR3 runs to 11 residues. The J segment lost 7 bases and the V segment lost 11 bases, leaving 7 bases of the junction unmatched. Germline loops: CDR1 LNHDA, CDR2 SQIVND (reference sequence). The CDR3 DNA reads as TGTGCCTCCAATGCAGGGGGTGAAGCTTTCTTT. Translating it yields CASNAGGEAFF. The full variable domain, in which reference TRBV19 and TRBJ1-1 provide the parts outside the CDR3, is DGGITQSPKYLFRKEGQNVTLSCEQNLNHDAMYWYRQDPGQGLRLIYYSQIVNDFQKGDIAEGYSVSREKKESFPLTVTSAQKNPTAFYLCASNAGGEAFFGQGTRLTVV.

The count of this clone is one. The gene calls are TRBV5-6 and TRBJ1-6; D is unclear. Trimming took 5 bases from V and 4 from J, leaving 19 bases between them. The CDR3 loop spans 17 amino acids. In germline, CDR1 is SGHDT, CDR2 YYEEEE. The CDR3: CASSVSDPTEYNSPLHF. As DNA, the CDR3 is TGTGCCAGCAGTGTGTCAGACCCAACGGAATATAATTCACCCCTCCACTTT.

The chain combines TRBV15 with TRBJ1-1; weak D call: TRBD1 (5 bases). CDR3 length: 15 residues. Germline loops: CDR1 LNHNV, CDR2 YYDKDF (reference sequence). Trimming pared 6 bases from V and 0 bases from J, leaving 14 bases between. CDR3 amino acids: CATRDWTRMNTEAFF. The CDR3 DNA follows: TGTGCCACCAGGGATTGGACAAGGATGAACACTGAAGCTTTCTTT.

This clone was observed a single time. This chain links TRBV30 with TRBJ1-2; the D gene is possibly TRBD1 (5 bases). The CDR3 spans 11 residues. Germline V gene data show CDR1 as GTSNPN and CDR2 as SVGIG (reference sequence). V was clipped by 3 bases and J by 7 bases, with 9 bases between them. The CDR3 DNA is TGTGCCTGGAGCGTAGGGGTTGGCTACACCTTC. Its translation: CAWSVGVGYTF. Supplemented by reference TRBV30 and TRBJ1-2, the full variable domain reads SQTIHQWPATLVQPVGSPLSLECTVEGTSNPNLYWYRQAAGRGLQLLFYSVGIGQISSEVPQNLSASRPQDRQFILSSKKLLLSDSGFYLCAWSVGVGYTFGSGTRLTVV.

The rearrangement links TRBV4-3 to TRBJ2-2, with TRBD2 identical over 10 bases. Germline V gene data show CDR1 as LGHNA and CDR2 as YSLEER. The CDR3 spans 18 residues. The ends lost 1 base at V and 1 base at J; junction bases unmatched: 6. The CDR3 DNA is TGCGCCAGCAGCCAAGGTGCGGCTAGCGGGAGGAACACCGGGGAGCTGTTTTTT. Its translation is CASSQGAASGRNTGELFF.